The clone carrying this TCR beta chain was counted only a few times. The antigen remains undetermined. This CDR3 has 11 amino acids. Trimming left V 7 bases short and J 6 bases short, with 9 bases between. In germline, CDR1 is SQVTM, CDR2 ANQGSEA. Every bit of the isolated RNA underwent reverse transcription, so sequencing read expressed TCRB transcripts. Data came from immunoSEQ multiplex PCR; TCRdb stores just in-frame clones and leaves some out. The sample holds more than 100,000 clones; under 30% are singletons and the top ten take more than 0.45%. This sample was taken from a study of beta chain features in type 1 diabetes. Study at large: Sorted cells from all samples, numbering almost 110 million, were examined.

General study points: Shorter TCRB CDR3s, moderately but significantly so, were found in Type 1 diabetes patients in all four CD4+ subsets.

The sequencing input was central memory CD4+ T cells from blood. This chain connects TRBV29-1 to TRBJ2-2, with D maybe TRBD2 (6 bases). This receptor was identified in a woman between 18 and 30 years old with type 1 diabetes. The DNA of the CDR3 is TGCAGCGCGGGAGACCCCGGGGAGCTGTTTTTT. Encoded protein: CSAGDPGELFF.